The sequence of this T cell receptor beta chain was determined in a study of cytomegalovirus exposure and HLA in healthy donors. In the study overall: About 85 million unique TCRs from HLA-typed donors were held in an early release of data. Notes on the study in general: In a later analysis, TCR beta V- and J-gene trimming showed a link to a missense DCLRE1C variant.

After removal of 5 bases from V and 6 bases from J, the junction contained 8 bases not matched to a gene. The length of the CDR3 is 15 residues. The germline gives CDR1 KGHSH, CDR2 LQKENI. A multiplex PCR was run with 60 Vbeta primers and 13 Jbeta primers. The protocol was immunoSEQ multiplex PCR, while the TCRdb copy is restricted to in-frame clones and leaves out a portion. The top ten clones hold roughly 3.2% of a sample with roughly 100,000 clones, 64% of them seen once. In nominal health when sampled, donors likely had unrecorded immune exposures nonetheless. The sample holds one count of this clone. Its antigen is unknown.

This rearrangement joins TRBV18 to TRBJ2-7; 12 nucleotides align to TRBD1. Sequencing was carried out using PBMCs. The receptor was isolated from a man in his sixties in good health and CMV-seronegative. CDR3 protein: CASSSAGTGGAEQYF. CDR3 in DNA: TGTGCCAGCTCATCTGCCGGGACAGGGGGCGCCGAGCAGTACTTC.